This T cell receptor beta chain was recovered during a study of early T cells in non-severe SARS-CoV-2 infection. Study-wide background: Chains stayed unpaired after sequencing of bulk RNA from unsorted whole blood.

The TCR library protocol was used to attach unique molecular identifiers. These identifiers were attached to individual cDNA molecules. MiXCR was run by TCRdb on the 5' RACE reads, yielding one entry per CDR3 protein. In the table there are 20,000 to 25,000 distinct CDR3 sequences, about 5.3% of which are singletons. The CDR3 contains 15 residues. Germline V gene sequence: CDR1 LGHNA, CDR2 YSLEER. Losses at the gene ends were 6 bases for V and 3 bases for J; bases not matched to a gene: 10. Study-level findings and limits: Private and CD4 specificities were missed by VDJdb matching, which favored anti-spike CD8 responses.

This clonotype was picked up many times. The antigen is unknown. The sequenced sample consisted of whole blood. The rearrangement joins TRBV4-3 to TRBJ1-1; TRBD1 matches at 7 bases. This receptor was taken from an adult who was a healthcare worker with PCR-confirmed SARS-CoV-2 infection or an uninfected control (not recorded which). CDR3 coding DNA: TGCGCCAGCAGTCGGTTACATACAGGGGACACTGAAGCTTTCTTT. Amino acids: CASSRLHTGDTEAFF.